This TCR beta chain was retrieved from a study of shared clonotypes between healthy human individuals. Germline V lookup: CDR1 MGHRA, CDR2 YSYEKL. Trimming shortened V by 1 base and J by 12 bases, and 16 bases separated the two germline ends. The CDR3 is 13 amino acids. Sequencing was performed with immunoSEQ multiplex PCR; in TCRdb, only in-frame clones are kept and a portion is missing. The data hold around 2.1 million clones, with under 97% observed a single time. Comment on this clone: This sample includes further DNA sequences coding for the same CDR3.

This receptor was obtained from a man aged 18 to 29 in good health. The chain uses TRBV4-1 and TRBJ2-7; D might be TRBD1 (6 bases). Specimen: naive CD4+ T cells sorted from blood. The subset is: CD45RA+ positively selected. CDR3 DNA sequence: TGCGCCAGCAGCCAAGTCGGACAGCCCCTGCTGTACTTC. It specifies CASSQVGQPLLYF.